This is a list of T cell receptor beta chains from one sample in a study of siplizumab effects on memory and regulatory T cells. TCRdb keeps only in-frame clones here, not all; method: immunoSEQ multiplex PCR. This table has fewer than 120,000 clones, 80% to 95% appearing once. Sequences were obtained from CD4+ T cells sorted from blood. The receptors were sampled from a human donor in good health. CDR3s include the opening cysteine and the closing phenylalanine or tryptophan. Each record gives: clone size, V gene, D gene, J gene, CDR3 protein, CDR3 DNA. D genes are given only for firm matches. Clone size, where shown, is once, few, many, or a class for clones that have expanded.

.	TRBV6-5	TRBD1	TRBJ1-4	CASRVGTGYEKLFF	TGTGCCAGCAGAGTCGGGACAGGTTATGAAAAACTGTTTTTT
.	TRBV5-1	.	TRBJ1-1	CASSFQGPEAFF	TGCGCCAGCAGCTTTCAGGGCCCTGAAGCTTTCTTT
.	TRBV7-3	TRBD2	TRBJ2-3	CASSALAGGPDTQYF	TGTGCCAGCAGCGCGCTAGCGGGAGGGCCAGATACGCAGTATTTT
.	TRBV19	.	TRBJ1-5	CASSIGDNQPQHF	TGTGCCAGTAGTATAGGGGACAATCAGCCCCAGCATTTT
.	TRBV5-1	.	TRBJ2-3	CASSLERPNDTQYF	TGCGCCAGCAGCTTGGAACGGCCCAACGATACGCAGTATTTT
.	TRBV6-5	.	TRBJ2-7	CASSYSSGQGTYEQYF	TGTGCCAGCAGTTACTCTAGTGGGCAGGGTACCTACGAGCAGTACTTC
.	TRBV18	.	TRBJ2-1	CASSPTKGEQFF	TGTGCCAGCTCACCAACAAAAGGGGAGCAGTTCTTC
.	TRBV6-1	.	TRBJ2-3	CASRTSRVGDTQYF	TGTGCCAGCAGAACTTCTAGAGTTGGAGATACGCAGTATTTT
.	TRBV5-1	TRBD1	TRBJ1-2	CASSSGTAGLYGYTF	TGCGCCAGCAGCTCCGGGACAGCAGGCCTCTATGGCTACACCTTC
.	TRBV25-1	TRBD2	TRBJ2-3	CASSEWSGGSTDTQYF	TGTGCCAGCAGTGAATGGTCGGGAGGGAGCACAGATACGCAGTATTTT
once	TRBV6-5	.	TRBJ2-5	CASSPWQQETQYF	TGTGCCAGCAGTCCATGGCAGCAAGAGACCCAGTACTTC
once	TRBV5-1	TRBD1	TRBJ1-5	CASSLGDREFQPQHF	TGCGCCAGCAGCTTGGGGGACAGGGAGTTTCAGCCCCAGCATTTT
.	TRBV28	TRBD2	TRBJ2-7	CASSPGLAQNEQYF	TGTGCCAGCAGCCCCGGACTAGCCCAGAACGAGCAGTACTTC
.	TRBV19	.	TRBJ1-1	CASSIDMRGLNTEAFF	TGTGCCAGTAGTATAGATATGCGCGGTTTGAACACTGAAGCTTTCTTT
.	TRBV6-5	.	TRBJ1-2	CASRGVNYGYTF	TGTGCCAGCAGGGGGGTGAACTATGGCTACACCTTC
.	TRBV11-3	.	TRBJ2-6	CASSLGTGSSGANVLTF	TGTGCCAGCAGCTTAGGGACGGGTAGCTCTGGGGCCAACGTCCTGACTTTC
.	TRBV25-1	.	TRBJ1-5	CASSDLTVNQPQHF	TGTGCCAGCAGTGATTTAACGGTGAATCAGCCCCAGCATTTT
once	TRBV5-8	.	TRBJ1-3	CASSPGQQSSGNTIYF	TGTGCCAGCAGCCCCGGACAGCAAAGCTCTGGAAACACCATATATTTT
.	TRBV2	TRBD2	TRBJ2-3	CASSAAGGTTDTQYF	TGTGCCAGCAGTGCAGCGGGGGGTACCACAGATACGCAGTATTTT
once	TRBV5-4	TRBD2	TRBJ2-7	CASSLGAGVQYEQYF	TGTGCCAGCAGCTTGGGGGCGGGAGTGCAATACGAGCAGTACTTC
.	TRBV6-6	.	TRBJ2-7	CASSAPYEQYF	TGTGCCAGCAGTGCCCCCTACGAGCAGTACTTC
.	TRBV5-1	.	TRBJ2-4	CASSLGTGPRRDIQYF	TGCGCCAGCAGCTTAGGCACAGGACCGCGGAGGGACATTCAGTACTTC
.	TRBV7-6	.	TRBJ2-1	CASSLGAGLYNEQFF	TGTGCCAGTTCGTTAGGGGCGGGATTATACAATGAGCAGTTCTTC
.	TRBV5-5	.	TRBJ1-4	CASSFSQDNEKLFF	TGTGCCAGCAGCTTCTCGCAGGATAATGAAAAACTGTTTTTT
.	TRBV5-4	.	TRBJ1-3	CASSSTENTIYF	TGTGCCAGCAGCTCGACAGAAAACACCATATATTTT
once	TRBV6-6	TRBD1	TRBJ1-3	CASSPRDSSGNTIYF	TGTGCCAGCAGCCCACGGGACAGCTCTGGAAACACCATATATTTT
.	TRBV6-1	.	TRBJ2-7	CASTREVSYEQYF	TGTGCCAGCACCAGGGAGGTCTCCTACGAGCAGTACTTC
.	TRBV7-8	.	TRBJ2-5	CASSLPLGVQETQYF	TGTGCCAGCAGCCTACCCCTGGGGGTTCAAGAGACCCAGTACTTC
few	TRBV6-5	.	TRBJ1-1	CASSALGGNTEAFF	TGTGCCAGCAGCGCACTGGGAGGGAACACTGAAGCTTTCTTT
.	TRBV19	.	TRBJ1-3	CASSNRDAGNTIYF	TGTGCCAGTAGTAATAGGGATGCCGGAAACACCATATATTTT
.	TRBV19	.	TRBJ1-5	CASSISGRGRWQPQHF	TGTGCCAGTAGTATAAGTGGCAGGGGTCGATGGCAGCCCCAGCATTTT
.	TRBV10-3	.	TRBJ1-2	CAIGKSGTEANYGYTF	TGTGCCATCGGTAAATCCGGGACCGAAGCTAACTATGGCTACACCTTC
.	TRBV18	.	TRBJ2-7	CASSPSRGSYSYEQYF	TGTGCCAGCTCACCTTCACGGGGGTCATACTCCTACGAGCAGTACTTC
once	TRBV5-4	.	TRBJ1-4	CASSLRSAREKLFF	TGTGCCAGCTCCCTTCGGTCGGCCCGAGAAAAACTGTTTTTT
.	TRBV10-3	.	TRBJ1-5	CAISPEGTQPQHF	TGTGCCATCAGCCCCGAAGGGACTCAGCCCCAGCATTTT